The clone carrying this TCR beta chain turned up a few times. Its antigen is unidentified. Each CDR3 protein is one row after TCRdb ran MiXCR on the reads. The table shows about 740,000 distinct CDR3 sequences, with 35% occurring only once. These data come from a study of T cell repertoires in cytomegalovirus infection. The overall study: Matching HLA type, along with CMV infection, was indicated by public TCR beta signatures.

Regarding the study as a whole: The study identified carriers of CMV plus the relevant HLA from cumulative public TCR beta family frequency. CMV-specific TCR beta clonotypes restricted by HLA-C dominated the ex vivo response.

The germline CDR1 and CDR2 sequences are MNHEY and SVGEGT. CDR3 size: 14 residues. The germline V and J ends were trimmed by 2 bases and 2 bases, with 10 bases remaining between them. The J gene is TRBJ2-7, the V gene TRBV6-2 or TRBV6-3; D remains unclear. The sequencing sample was made of PBMCs. This clonotype was sampled from a human donor in good health (CMV status not recorded). Some clones in this sample may be carry-over from other donors' samples. The CDR3 here is CASSYRHQTYEQYF. The CDR3 nucleotides read TGTGCCAGCAGTTACCGCCACCAGACCTACGAGCAGTACTTC.